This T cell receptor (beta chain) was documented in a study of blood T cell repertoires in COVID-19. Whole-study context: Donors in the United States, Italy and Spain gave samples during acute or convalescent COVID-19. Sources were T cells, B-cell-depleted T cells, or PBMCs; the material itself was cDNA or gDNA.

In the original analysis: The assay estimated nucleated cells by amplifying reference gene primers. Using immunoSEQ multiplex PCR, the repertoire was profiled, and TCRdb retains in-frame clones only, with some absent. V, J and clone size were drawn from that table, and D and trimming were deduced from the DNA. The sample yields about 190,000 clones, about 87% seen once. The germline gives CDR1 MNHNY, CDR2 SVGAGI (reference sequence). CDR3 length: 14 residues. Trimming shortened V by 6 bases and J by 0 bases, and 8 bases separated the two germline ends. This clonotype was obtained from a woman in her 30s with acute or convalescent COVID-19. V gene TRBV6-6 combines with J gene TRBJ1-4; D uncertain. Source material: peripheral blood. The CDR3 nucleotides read TGTGCCAGCAGCCCACAGCCAACTAATGAAAAACTGTTTTTT. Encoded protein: CASSPQPTNEKLFF.